This TCR beta chain is from a study of technical replicates of blood from a few donors. This CDR3 has 15 amino acids. V was pared by 5 bases and J by 5 bases, with 18 bases between. CDR1 is LNHDA and CDR2 is SQIVND in the germline V gene (reference sequence). This clone was seen more than once but under ten times. Here immunoSEQ multiplex PCR was the method, and the copy in TCRdb shows in-frame clones only, minus some. Among about 83,000 clones, around 92% were seen once, and the ten largest hold about 0.27%. The sequenced material came from T cells isolated from PBMCs. This chain joins TRBV19 and TRBJ1-2, with TRBD1 as a possible D gene (5 bases). The sequence derives from a human donor in good health. CDR3 bases: TGTGCCAGTAGTCTGGGGACTGGCGGAACTTATGGCTACACCTTC. Its protein product is CASSLGTGGTYGYTF.